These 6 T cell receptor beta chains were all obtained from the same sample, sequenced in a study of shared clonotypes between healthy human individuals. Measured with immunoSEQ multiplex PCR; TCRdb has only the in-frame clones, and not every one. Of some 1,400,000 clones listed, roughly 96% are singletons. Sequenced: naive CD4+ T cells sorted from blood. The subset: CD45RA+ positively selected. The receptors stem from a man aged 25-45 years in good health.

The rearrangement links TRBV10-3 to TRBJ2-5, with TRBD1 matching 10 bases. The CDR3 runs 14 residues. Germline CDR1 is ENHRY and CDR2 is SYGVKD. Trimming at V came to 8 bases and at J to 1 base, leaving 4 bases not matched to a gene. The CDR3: CAIGGQGPQETQYF. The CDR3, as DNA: TGTGCCATCGGGGGACAGGGGCCCCAAGAGACCCAGTACTTC.

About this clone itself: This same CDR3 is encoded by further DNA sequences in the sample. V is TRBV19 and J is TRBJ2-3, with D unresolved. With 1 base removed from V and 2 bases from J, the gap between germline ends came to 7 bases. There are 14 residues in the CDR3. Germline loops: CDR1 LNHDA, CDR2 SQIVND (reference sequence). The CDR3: CASSIVGSTDTQYF. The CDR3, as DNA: TGTGCCAGTAGTATAGTGGGGTCCACAGATACGCAGTATTTT.

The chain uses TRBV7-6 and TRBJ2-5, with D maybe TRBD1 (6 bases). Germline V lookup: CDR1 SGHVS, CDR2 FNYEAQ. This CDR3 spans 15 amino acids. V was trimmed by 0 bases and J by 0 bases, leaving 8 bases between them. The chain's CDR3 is CASSLAGDNQETQYF. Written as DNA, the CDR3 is TGTGCCAGCAGCTTAGCGGGGGACAACCAAGAGACCCAGTACTTC.

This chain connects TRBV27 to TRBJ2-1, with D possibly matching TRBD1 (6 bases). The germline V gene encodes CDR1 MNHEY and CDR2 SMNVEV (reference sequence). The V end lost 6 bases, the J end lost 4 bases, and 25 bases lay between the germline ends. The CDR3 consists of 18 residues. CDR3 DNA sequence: TGTGCCAGCAGCAAAGCAGGGTTGGGGACACTGGGGTACAATGAGCAGTTCTTC. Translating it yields CASSKAGLGTLGYNEQFF.

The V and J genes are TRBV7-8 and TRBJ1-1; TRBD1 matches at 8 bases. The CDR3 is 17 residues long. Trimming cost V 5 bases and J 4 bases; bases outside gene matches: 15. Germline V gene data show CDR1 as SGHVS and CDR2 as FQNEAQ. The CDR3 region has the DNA TGTGCCAGCAGCCTACGGACAGGGCGGATTTGGAGCACTGAAGCTTTCTTT. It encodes CASSLRTGRIWSTEAFF.

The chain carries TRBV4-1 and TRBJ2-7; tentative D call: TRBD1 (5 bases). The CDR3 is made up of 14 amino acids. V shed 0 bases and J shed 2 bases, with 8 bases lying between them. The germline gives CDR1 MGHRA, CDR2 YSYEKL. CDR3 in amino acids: CASSQDLGPYEQYF. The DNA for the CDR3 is TGCGCCAGCAGCCAAGACTTGGGGCCCTACGAGCAGTACTTC.